This is a list of T cell receptor beta chains from one sample in a study of cytomegalovirus exposure and HLA in healthy donors. This table comes from immunoSEQ multiplex PCR, and its TCRdb copy is limited to in-frame clones, with some not included. The sample has more than 75,000 clones; just under 85% are singletons. Material: PBMCs. These receptors were obtained from a woman under 30 in good health and CMV-seropositive. The CDR3 runs from the conserved cysteine through the conserved F or W. D genes are given only for firm matches. Rows may omit the clone size; those that give it use once, few, many or a size class.

DNA | CDR3 | D | J | V | size
TGTGCCAGCAGCTTGGGGACAGGGCGGGGCTACACCTTC | CASSLGTGRGYTF | TRBD1 | TRBJ1-2 | TRBV5-6 | NA
TGTGCCACCTTACAAAATGAAAAACTGTTTTTT | CATLQNEKLFF | NA | TRBJ1-4 | TRBV6-1 | few
TGTGCCAGCAGCTCCACCGGGACTCCCAGGCCCTACGAGCAGTACTTC | CASSSTGTPRPYEQYF | NA | TRBJ2-7 | TRBV7-9 | once
TGTGCCAGCAGGCAGGAGGGCAATCAGCCCCAGCATTTT | CASRQEGNQPQHF | NA | TRBJ1-5 | TRBV2 | NA
TGTGCCAGCAGCTCTTGGGGACTACCCGCGGATCAGCCCCAGCATTTT | CASSSWGLPADQPQHF | NA | TRBJ1-5 | TRBV5-6 | NA
TGTGCCAGCAGTTTTAGCGGGGCCGTGGACGAGCAGTACTTC | CASSFSGAVDEQYF | TRBD2 | TRBJ2-7 | TRBV2 | NA
TGCAGCGGGAAGCGACTAGCGGGGGTGAGAGAGACCCAGTACTTC | CSGKRLAGVRETQYF | TRBD2 | TRBJ2-5 | TRBV29-1 | NA
TGTGCCTCTCTCGGGGGGCGTACAGATACGCAGTATTTT | CASLGGRTDTQYF | NA | TRBJ2-3 | TRBV30 | NA
TGTGCCAGCAGTGAAGCGCTTGGAGTTAATCAGCCCCAGCATTTT | CASSEALGVNQPQHF | NA | TRBJ1-5 | TRBV2 | NA
TGTGCCAGCACCGGACTAGCGGGGGGTGCCGAGCAGTACTTC | CASTGLAGGAEQYF | TRBD2 | TRBJ2-7 | TRBV6-5 | once
TGTGCCAGCAGCTTCCCGACAGGGGGTAGCACAGATACGCAGTATTTT | CASSFPTGGSTDTQYF | TRBD1 | TRBJ2-3 | TRBV13 | NA
TGTGCCAGCAGGACTAGCCCTGGCACAGATACGCAGTATTTT | CASRTSPGTDTQYF | TRBD2 | TRBJ2-3 | TRBV6-4 | NA
TGTGCCAGCAGCTTCACCGGGGCCAGGGAGGCTGAAGCTTTCTTT | CASSFTGAREAEAFF | NA | TRBJ1-1 | TRBV7-3 | NA
TGTGCCAGCAGTCGGACTAGCGGGAGGGGCTTGGACGGGGAGCTGTTTTTT | CASSRTSGRGLDGELFF | TRBD2 | TRBJ2-2 | TRBV28 | NA
TGTGCCAGCACCTGGGACAGTTTCTACAATGAGCAGTTCTTC | CASTWDSFYNEQFF | TRBD1 | TRBJ2-1 | TRBV5-8 | NA
TGCAGTGCTTCCAGGGTTCTGGAGCAGTACTTC | CSASRVLEQYF | NA | TRBJ2-7 | TRBV20-1 | NA
TGTGCCAGCTCACCAATTGGACAGGTTCCAGATACGCAGTATTTT | CASSPIGQVPDTQYF | TRBD1 | TRBJ2-3 | TRBV18 | NA
TGTGCCAGCAGCATAATGCCGACAGGGGACGAGCAGTACTTC | CASSIMPTGDEQYF | TRBD1 | TRBJ2-7 | TRBV27 | few
TGTGCCAGCAGCCTCAAGTGGGCAGATAATCAGCCCCAGCATTTT | CASSLKWADNQPQHF | NA | TRBJ1-5 | TRBV5-6 | many
TGCACCAGCTGGGGGGGAGAATACCGGGACAGGGTGCTTAATGAGCAGTTCTTC | CTSWGGEYRDRVLNEQFF | NA | TRBJ2-1 | TRBV1 | NA
TGTGCCTGGAGTGGAATAGCGGGATCATTTAAGCAGTTCTTC | CAWSGIAGSFKQFF | TRBD2 | TRBJ2-1 | TRBV30 | NA
TGCAGTGCTAGAGCCCACTACGAGCAGTACTTC | CSARAHYEQYF | NA | TRBJ2-7 | TRBV20-1 | NA
TGTGCCAGCAGCGTGACAGGGGTTGGCTACACCTTC | CASSVTGVGYTF | TRBD1 | TRBJ1-2 | TRBV5-6 | few
TGTGCCAGCAGAGACAGGGTCAATGAGCAGTTCTTC | CASRDRVNEQFF | TRBD1 | TRBJ2-1 | TRBV6-1 | NA
TGTGCCAGCAGTTTGAACGCGGGTAATGGCTACACCTTC | CASSLNAGNGYTF | NA | TRBJ1-2 | TRBV27 | NA
TGTGCCAGCAGCTCTAGGGCGGGACTAGCTCCCTCCGAGCAGTACTTC | CASSSRAGLAPSEQYF | TRBD2 | TRBJ2-7 | TRBV11-2 | NA
TGTGCCAGCAGCTTAGGGACAGGGCGCCGGGATGGCTACACCTTC | CASSLGTGRRDGYTF | TRBD1 | TRBJ1-2 | TRBV7-3 | NA
TGTGCTAGTGGTTTGGCGGAGCTAGGAGGGAACATTCAGTACTTC | CASGLAELGGNIQYF | NA | TRBJ2-4 | TRBV12-5 | once
TGTGCCAGCAGCGCGGACAGTTTCGTATTT | CASSADSFVF | NA | TRBJ1-1 | TRBV7-2 | NA
TGTGCCAGCAGCAACCGACAGGGTGGATCAGTTGGCTACACCTTC | CASSNRQGGSVGYTF | TRBD1 | TRBJ1-2 | TRBV9 | NA
TGTGCCAGCAGCTACTGGGGGGGCACTGAAGCTTTCTTT | CASSYWGGTEAFF | NA | TRBJ1-1 | TRBV5-4 | NA
TGTGCCAGCAGTCAAAATCCCTGGCGGCGGGGTGGAGATTTGAATCAGCCCCAGCATTTT | CASSQNPWRRGGDLNQPQHF | NA | TRBJ1-5 | TRBV7-6 | NA
TGTGCCACCAGCAGGGGCTTACCGGGACAGGGATACAATGAGCAGTTCTTC | CATSRGLPGQGYNEQFF | TRBD1 | TRBJ2-1 | TRBV15 | NA
TGTGCCAGCAGGGGAATAGCGAGGGGGCAAGAGACCCAGTACTTC | CASRGIARGQETQYF | NA | TRBJ2-5 | TRBV27 | NA
TGTGCCAGCAGCCCCGAAAACTACGCCAGCGTTAATGAGCAGTTCTTC | CASSPENYASVNEQFF | NA | TRBJ2-1 | TRBV9 | NA
TGTGCCAGCAGTTTTGAGGGGACAGGGTACTACGAGCAGTACTTC | CASSFEGTGYYEQYF | TRBD1 | TRBJ2-7 | TRBV27 | NA
TGTGCCAGTAGCAGAGCGTACCAAGAGACCCAGTACTTC | CASSRAYQETQYF | NA | TRBJ2-5 | TRBV19 | NA